This T cell receptor beta chain was recovered during a study of cytomegalovirus exposure and HLA in healthy donors. About the research overall: Genotyping showed roughly 83% of 398 donors falling in the Caucasian-associated ancestry cluster.

Study-wide findings and caveats: Several of the most significant clusters were apparently associated with common viral pathogens in a later analysis. Confirmation was obtained in vitro that a few CMV-associated chains are specific for CMV antigens. Trimming of TCR beta V- and J-genes showed a link, identified in a later analysis, to a missense DCLRE1C variant.

60 Vbeta and 13 Jbeta primers were used in PCR. Some clones are missing from TCRdb's copy, which holds only in-frame ones; the method was immunoSEQ multiplex PCR. The profile shows about 160,000 clones, 77% of them singletons. As regards this clone: The target antigen is unknown.

Germline V lookup: CDR1 SGHRS, CDR2 YFSETQ. This CDR3 is built from 13 residues. What was sequenced was PBMCs. This TCR derives from a woman aged 30 to 39 in good health and CMV-seronegative. This chain connects TRBV5-1 to TRBJ2-5, with 7 bases lining up with TRBD1. The J call is in doubt because the DNA end fits TRBJ2-7 better. The CDR3 loop is CASSQGQIYEQYF. CDR3 DNA: TGCGCCAGCAGCCAGGGACAGATTTACGAGCAGTACTTC.